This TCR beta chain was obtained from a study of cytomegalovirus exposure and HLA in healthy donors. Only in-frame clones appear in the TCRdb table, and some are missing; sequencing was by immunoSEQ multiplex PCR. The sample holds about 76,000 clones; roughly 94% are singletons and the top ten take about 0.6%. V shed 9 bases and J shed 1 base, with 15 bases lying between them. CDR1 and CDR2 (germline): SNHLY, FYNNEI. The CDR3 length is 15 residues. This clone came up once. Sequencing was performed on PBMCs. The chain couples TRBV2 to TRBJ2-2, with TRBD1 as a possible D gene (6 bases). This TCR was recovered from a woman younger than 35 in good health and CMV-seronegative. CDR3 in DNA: TGTGCCAGTAAGACAGGCCGACGGAACACCGGGGAGCTGTTTTTT. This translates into CASKTGRRNTGELFF.